What follows are 29 T cell receptor beta chains derived from one specimen sequenced in a study of blood T cells in healthy people across ages. Sample-barcoded 5' priming and a J-beta primer mix drove a second PCR of 7 to 11 cycles. TCRdb reprocessed the 5' RACE reads via MiXCR and lists one record per CDR3 protein. The table has about 1.8 million distinct CDR3 sequences, around half seen once. Sequencing used blood. The receptors shown here come from a woman aged 35 to 49 in good health.

The rearrangement joins TRBV14 to TRBJ2-5; D is perhaps TRBD2 (6 bases). Germline CDR1 reads SGHDN; CDR2 reads FVKESK. CDR3 length equals 15 residues. Trimming pared 1 base from V and 5 bases from J, leaving 14 bases between. The CDR3 spells CASSQVGGLWETQYF. In DNA, the CDR3 is TGTGCCAGCAGCCAAGTGGGGGGACTCTGGGAGACCCAGTACTTC.

CDR3 region: CASSDQIAKNIQYF. DNA of the CDR3: TGTGCCAGCAGTGACCAGATAGCCAAAAACATTCAGTACTTC. V gene TRBV6-2 or TRBV6-3 combines with J gene TRBJ2-4; D unclear. Germline V gene data show CDR1 as MNHEY and CDR2 as SVGEGT. The CDR3 has 14 amino acids. Trimming stripped 5 bases from V and 0 bases from J, with 8 bases between.

The sample holds a few counts of this clonotype. The chain uses TRBV6-2 or TRBV6-3 and TRBJ1-2, with D hard to call. The germline V gene has CDR1 MNHEY and CDR2 SVGEGT. V lost 6 bases and J lost 8, with 16 bases in between. CDR3 length equals 13 residues. CDR3 protein: CASRPLGSSGYTF. The CDR3 DNA sequence: TGTGCCAGCAGACCCCTGGGGAGTTCGGGCTACACCTTC.

V is TRBV29-1 and J is TRBJ2-3, with D hard to call. The CDR3 has 13 amino acids. Germline loops: CDR1 SQVTM, CDR2 ANQGSEA. The ends were cut back, 1 base at V and 1 base at J, with 6 bases in the middle. CDR3 nucleotides: TGCAGCGTTGAAGTAAAGCGCACAGATACGCAGTATTTT. This encodes CSVEVKRTDTQYF.

V is TRBV7-2 and J is TRBJ2-4; D gene ambiguous. V dropped 6 bases and J dropped 2 bases, with 14 bases sitting between them. The germline CDR1 and CDR2 sequences are SGHTA and FQGNSA. The CDR3 is 15 amino acids. The CDR3 bases are TGTGCCAGCAGTCCTGCGTGGGCATCCAAAAACATTCAGTACTTC. It specifies CASSPAWASKNIQYF.

The V gene is TRBV20-1, the J gene TRBJ2-7; TRBD2 might be the D (5 bases). Germline CDR1 reads DFQATT; CDR2 reads SNEGSKA (reference sequence). Trimming cost V 3 bases and J 3 bases, with 12 bases left between them. CDR3 length: 13 residues. Written as DNA, the CDR3 is TGCAGTGCTAGGCGAGGGATAGACTACGAGCAGTACTTC. Translation: CSARRGIDYEQYF.

The genes are TRBV4-1 and TRBJ1-2, with D possibly TRBD1 on 5 matching bases. Per the germline V gene, CDR1 is MGHRA and CDR2 is YSYEKL. V was clipped by 0 bases and J by 4 bases, with 15 bases between them. This CDR3 spans 16 amino acids. CDR3 residues: CASSQDSTVLSYGYTF. The CDR3 DNA follows: TGCGCCAGCAGCCAAGATTCGACAGTACTTAGCTATGGCTACACCTTC.

The genes are TRBV29-1 and TRBJ2-7, with 7 bases that match TRBD1. The CDR3 is 13 amino acids. V lost 4 bases to trimming and J lost 0 bases; unmatched junction nucleotides: 3. Germline CDR1 is SQVTM and CDR2 is ANQGSEA. The CDR3 loop reads CSVGQGVSYEQYF. The CDR3 nucleotides read TGCAGCGTTGGGCAGGGGGTCTCCTACGAGCAGTACTTC.

The chain is built from TRBV7-9 and TRBJ2-4; TRBD1 might be the D (6 bases). The CDR3 has 14 amino acids. The V end was cut by 4 bases, the J end by 0 bases, with 7 bases between. Germline lookup yields CDR1 SEHNR and CDR2 FQNEAQ (reference sequence). CDR3 protein: CASSSGEAKNIQYF. DNA of the CDR3: TGTGCCAGCAGCTCAGGGGAAGCCAAAAACATTCAGTACTTC.

Comments on this clonotype: The junction differs from germline at one of its ends, possibly a read error. The rearrangement links TRBV5-6 to TRBJ2-6, with D perhaps being TRBD1 or TRBD2 (5 bases each). Per the germline V gene, CDR1 is SGHDT and CDR2 is YYEEEE. CDR3 length: 15 amino acids. CDR3 protein: CASSLWTPGASVLTF. In DNA form, the CDR3 reads TGTGCCAGCAGCTTATGGACTCCTGGGGCCAGCGTCCTGACTTTC.

V gene TRBV5-1 combines with J gene TRBJ1-1; tentatively, D is TRBD1 (5 bases). The CDR3 consists of 15 residues. Trimming left V 0 bases short and J 3 bases short, with 12 bases between. The germline V gene encodes CDR1 SGHRS and CDR2 YFSETQ. The chain's CDR3 is CASSLEPAGDTEAFF. Here the CDR3 DNA reads TGCGCCAGCAGCTTGGAACCGGCGGGGGACACTGAAGCTTTCTTT.

This clonotype was counted between two and nine times. The rearrangement uses TRBV27 and TRBJ2-1; 8 bases match TRBD1. Germline trimming cut 4 bases from V and 4 bases from J; bases unmatched to any gene: 9. Germline CDR1 is MNHEY and CDR2 is SMNVEV (reference sequence). The CDR3 runs 16 residues. CDR3 nucleotide sequence: TGTGCCAGCAGTTCGGACAGGGTGGGACGATACAATGAGCAGTTCTTC. Translated, it gives CASSSDRVGRYNEQFF.

To note about this clonotype: A junction end diverges from the germline sequence, so it may reflect a read error. The chain couples TRBV4-2 to TRBJ2-4; 7 nucleotides align to TRBD2. Germline CDR1 reads LGHNA; CDR2 reads YNFKEQ. The CDR3 is 13 residues long. Here the CDR3 DNA reads TGTGCCAACAGCCAAGTAGTTGGACTAGAGTCGTACTTC. It is translated as CANSQVVGLESYF.

As regards this clonotype: With a much larger clone just one base away, this may be a read error. The V call is TRBV29-1, the J call TRBJ2-5, with D unclear. CDR1 is SQVTM, CDR2 ANQGSEA, per germline. The length of the CDR3 is 12 residues. The V end was cut by 3 bases, the J end by 11 bases, with 16 bases between. The CDR3 DNA sequence: TGCAGCGTTGAGGGGTCCTACAATGAGCAGTACTTC. This gives the protein CSVEGSYNEQYF. The full variable domain, completed using reference TRBV29-1 and TRBJ2-5, is SAVISQKPSRDICQRGTSLTIQCQVDSQVTMMFWYRQQPGQSLTLIATANQGSEATYESGFVIDKFPISRPNLTFSTLTVSNMSPEDSSIYLCSVEGSYNEQYFGPGTRLLVL.

In this sample, this clonotype turned up once. This may be a read error, as it is one base from a much larger clone. The V call is TRBV4-2, the J call TRBJ2-7; possibly TRBD1 or TRBD2 for D (5 bases each). The CDR3 consists of 14 residues. Looked up from germline, CDR1 is LGHNA and CDR2 is YNFKEQ. Trimming took off 4 bases at V and 5 bases at J, with 15 bases between the two ends. The CDR3 bases are TGTGCCAGCAGCCTAGAGACGGGACCCGACGAGCAGTACTTC. This encodes CASSLETGPDEQYF.

The chain uses TRBV29-1 and TRBJ2-1, with D hard to call. Gene TRBJ2-7 matches the end of the DNA better, so the J call may be wrong. The germline V gene encodes CDR1 SQVTM and CDR2 ANQGSEA. This CDR3 comprises 12 residues. CDR3 region: CSVEGQLNEQYF. Written as DNA, the CDR3 is TGCAGCGTTGAAGGGCAGCTCAATGAGCAGTACTTC.

J is TRBJ2-7 and V is TRBV20-1; 7 bases line up with TRBD1. There are 13 residues in the CDR3. CDR1 and CDR2 from the germline V gene are DFQATT and SNEGSKA (reference sequence). V gave up 7 bases and J gave up 7 bases; unmatched junction bases: 13. The chain's CDR3 is CSVKTGRSNEQYF. CDR3 sequence (DNA): TGCAGTGTCAAGACAGGGAGATCAAATGAGCAGTACTTC.

This clonotype was observed a handful of times. The chain links TRBV7-9 to TRBJ2-6; D unresolved. The V gene lost 5 bases and the J gene lost 0 bases, with 11 bases spanning the gap. Germline lookup yields CDR1 SEHNR and CDR2 FQNEAQ (reference sequence). There are 16 residues in the CDR3. This CDR3 is CASSQEGGSGANVLTF. CDR3 coding DNA: TGTGCCAGCAGCCAGGAAGGCGGCTCTGGGGCCAACGTCCTGACTTTC.

V gene TRBV2 combines with J gene TRBJ2-1; 12 nucleotides match TRBD2. The CDR3 has 15 amino acids. V lost 4 bases to trimming and J lost 9 bases; unmatched junction nucleotides: 7. The V gene's germline CDR1 is SNHLY and CDR2 FYNNEI. The CDR3 DNA follows: TGTGCCAGCAGTGGGCTAGCGGGGGGGAATGGTGAGCAGTTCTTC. This sequence encodes CASSGLAGGNGEQFF.

The rearrangement uses TRBV5-1 and TRBJ2-5; D may match TRBD1 or TRBD2 (5 bases each). Germline V lookup: CDR1 SGHRS, CDR2 YFSETQ. The CDR3 has 15 amino acids. The V end lost 3 bases, the J end lost 1 base, and 13 bases lay between the germline ends. The CDR3 nucleotides are TGCGCCAGCAGCTGGAACCGGGACGCCCAAGAGACCCAGTACTTC. It encodes CASSWNRDAQETQYF.

The sample holds a few counts of this clonotype. This chain uses TRBV7-9 with TRBJ1-2; the D is unclear. Deletions cut 0 bases from V and 4 bases from J, with 12 bases between. This CDR3 has 15 amino acids. The germline gives CDR1 SEHNR, CDR2 FQNEAQ (reference sequence). This CDR3 reads CASSLASSAGYGYTF. DNA of the CDR3: TGTGCCAGCAGCTTAGCGTCCTCAGCGGGCTATGGCTACACCTTC.

V and J are TRBV11-1 and TRBJ2-3; 8 positions agree with TRBD1. Germline loops: CDR1 SGHAT, CDR2 FQDESV (reference sequence). The ends lost 8 bases at V and 2 bases at J; junction bases unmatched: 9. The CDR3 spans 15 residues. CDR3 amino acids: CASGPTGDNTDTQYF. The CDR3 nucleotides read TGTGCCAGCGGCCCGACAGGGGATAACACAGATACGCAGTATTTT.

The chain joins TRBV28 to TRBJ2-4, with 8 bases that match TRBD1. The V segment lost 1 base and the J segment 13 bases; nucleotides outside the gene matches: 9. Germline CDR1 MDHEN, CDR2 SYDVKM. The CDR3 covers 14 residues. The CDR3 DNA reads as TGTGCCAGCAGTTTATCGCAGGGGGCAGGTGAGCAGTACTTC. It translates to CASSLSQGAGEQYF.

The rearrangement uses TRBV27 and TRBJ2-7; no reliable D call. This CDR3 has 15 residues. V was cut by 4 bases and J by 0 bases, with 13 bases left in between. Germline CDR1 is MNHEY and CDR2 is SMNVEV (reference sequence). CDR3 sequence (DNA): TGTGCCAGCAGTTCACGGCCTGAATACTCCTACGAGCAGTACTTC. This encodes CASSSRPEYSYEQYF.

The chain recombines TRBV7-2 with TRBJ2-4, with no clear D. Per the germline V gene, CDR1 is SGHTA and CDR2 is FQGNSA. V was cut by 5 bases and J by 0 bases, with 17 bases left in between. The CDR3 length is 17 residues. The CDR3 sequence: CASSPRKARLAKNIQYF. The CDR3 DNA reads as TGTGCCAGCAGCCCCCGAAAGGCCAGACTAGCCAAAAACATTCAGTACTTC.

The chain couples TRBV7-9 to TRBJ1-4, with D maybe TRBD1 (5 bases). Trimming took 5 bases from V and 2 from J, leaving 12 bases between them. Germline-derived CDR1 and CDR2 are SEHNR and FQNEAQ (reference sequence). This CDR3 comprises 15 residues. CDR3 amino acids: CASSPIRDTNEKLFF. CDR3 coding DNA: TGTGCCAGCAGCCCGATCCGGGACACTAATGAAAAACTGTTTTTT. Full variable domain (outside the CDR3, taken from reference TRBV7-9 and TRBJ1-4): DTGVSQNPRHKITKRGQNVTFRCDPISEHNRLYWYRQTLGQGPEFLTYFQNEAQLEKSRLLSDRFSAERPKGSFSTLEIQRTEQGDSAMYLCASSPIRDTNEKLFFGSGTQLSVL.

This clonotype appeared a few times. The V and J genes are TRBV4-2 and TRBJ1-2; perhaps TRBD1 as D (6 bases). CDR3 length: 16 amino acids. Trimming removed 0 bases from V and 2 bases from J, with 13 bases in between. The V gene's germline CDR1 is LGHNA and CDR2 YNFKEQ. DNA of the CDR3: TGTGCCAGCAGCCAAGAATCCTGGACAGCGAACTATGGCTACACCTTC. Translating gives CASSQESWTANYGYTF.

Only a few counts were recorded for this clonotype. The chain carries TRBV7-2 and TRBJ2-3; 10 bases are shared with TRBD2. The J segment lost 2 bases and the V segment lost 1 base, leaving 6 bases of the junction unmatched. The CDR3 loop spans 17 amino acids. Germline V lookup: CDR1 SGHTA, CDR2 FQGNSA. The CDR3 DNA reads as TGTGCCAGCAGCTTAGTTCCAGCGGGGGGGATCACAGATACGCAGTATTTT. Translating gives CASSLVPAGGITDTQYF.

This rearrangement joins TRBV4-2 to TRBJ2-1; 10 bases are shared with TRBD2. The CDR3 covers 16 residues. J lost 6 bases, V lost 3 bases, and 8 bases had no gene match. Germline V lookup: CDR1 LGHNA, CDR2 YNFKEQ. The CDR3 nucleotides read TGTGCCAGCAGCCACCTAGAGCGGGGGGGCCTCAATGAGCAGTTCTTC. Amino acids: CASSHLERGGLNEQFF.